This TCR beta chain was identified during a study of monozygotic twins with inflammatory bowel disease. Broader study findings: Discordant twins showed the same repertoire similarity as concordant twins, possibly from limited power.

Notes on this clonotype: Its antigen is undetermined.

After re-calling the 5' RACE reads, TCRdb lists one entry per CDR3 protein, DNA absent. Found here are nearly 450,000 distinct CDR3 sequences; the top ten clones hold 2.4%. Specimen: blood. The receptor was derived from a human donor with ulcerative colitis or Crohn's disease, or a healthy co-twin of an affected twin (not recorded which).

CDR3: CASSGGTGLAFTGELFF. The chain has TRBV9 and TRBJ2-2; TCRdb's D call, TRBD2, is unchecked because there is no DNA. The CDR3 covers 17 residues. Germline loops: CDR1 SGDLS, CDR2 YYNGEE. Variable domain in full (rest from reference TRBV9 and TRBJ2-2): DSGVTQTPKHLITATGQRVTLRCSPRSGDLSVYWYQQSLDQGLQFLIQYYNGEERAKGNILERFSAQQFPDLHSELNLSSLELGDSALYFCASSGGTGLAFTGELFFGEGSRLTVL.